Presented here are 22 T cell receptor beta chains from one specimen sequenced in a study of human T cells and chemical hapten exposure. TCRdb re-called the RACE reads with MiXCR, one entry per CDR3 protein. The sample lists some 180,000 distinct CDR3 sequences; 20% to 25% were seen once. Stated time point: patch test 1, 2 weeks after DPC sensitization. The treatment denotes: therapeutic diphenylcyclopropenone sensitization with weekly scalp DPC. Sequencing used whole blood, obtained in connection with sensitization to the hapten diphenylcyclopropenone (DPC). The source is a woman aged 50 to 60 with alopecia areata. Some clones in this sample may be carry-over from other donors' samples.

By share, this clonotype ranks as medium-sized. CDR3 sequence reads: CASSWGQNTGELFF. The CDR3 coding sequence is TGTGCCAGCAGCTGGGGACAGAACACCGGGGAGCTGTTTTTT. The V and J genes are TRBV7-9 and TRBJ2-2; possible D gene TRBD1, 6 bases. This CDR3 has 14 amino acids. V lost 4 bases and J lost 1, with 7 bases in between. The germline V gene has CDR1 SEHNR and CDR2 FQNEAQ (reference sequence).

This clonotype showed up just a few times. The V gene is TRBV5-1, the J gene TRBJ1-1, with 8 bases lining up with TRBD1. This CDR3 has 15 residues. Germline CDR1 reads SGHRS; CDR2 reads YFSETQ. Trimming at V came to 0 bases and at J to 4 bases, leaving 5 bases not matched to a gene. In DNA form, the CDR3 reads TGCGCCAGCAGCTTGGCCGGACAGGGCCTCACTGAAGCTTTCTTT. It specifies CASSLAGQGLTEAFF. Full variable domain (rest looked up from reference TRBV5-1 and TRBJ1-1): KAGVTQTPRYLIKTRGQQVTLSCSPISGHRSVSWYQQTPGQGLQFLFEYFSETQRNKGNFPGRFSGRQFSNSRSEMNVSTLELGDSALYLCASSLAGQGLTEAFFGQGTRLTVV.

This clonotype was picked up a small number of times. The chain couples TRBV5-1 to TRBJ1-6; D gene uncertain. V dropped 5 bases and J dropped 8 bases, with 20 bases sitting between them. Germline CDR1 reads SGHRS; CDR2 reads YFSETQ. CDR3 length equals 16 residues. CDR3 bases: TGCGCCAGCAGTCCGGACGAGGTGATTGGCCATTCACCCCTCCACTTT. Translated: CASSPDEVIGHSPLHF. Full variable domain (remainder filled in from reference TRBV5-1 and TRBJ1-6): KAGVTQTPRYLIKTRGQQVTLSCSPISGHRSVSWYQQTPGQGLQFLFEYFSETQRNKGNFPGRFSGRQFSNSRSEMNVSTLELGDSALYLCASSPDEVIGHSPLHFGNGTRLTVT.

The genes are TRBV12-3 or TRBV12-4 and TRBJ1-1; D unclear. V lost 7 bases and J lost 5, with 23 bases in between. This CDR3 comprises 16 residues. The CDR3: CASTSKFWYAPTEAFF. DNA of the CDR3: TGTGCCAGCACCTCAAAATTTTGGTATGCCCCGACTGAAGCTTTCTTT.

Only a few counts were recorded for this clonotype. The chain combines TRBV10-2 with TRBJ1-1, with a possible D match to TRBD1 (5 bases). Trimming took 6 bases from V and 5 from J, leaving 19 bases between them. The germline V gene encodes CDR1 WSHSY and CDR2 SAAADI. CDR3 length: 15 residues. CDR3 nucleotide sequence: TGCGCCAGCAGCCTGAATGGGGCAGGAGGTACTGAAGCTTTCTTT. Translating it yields CASSLNGAGGTEAFF.

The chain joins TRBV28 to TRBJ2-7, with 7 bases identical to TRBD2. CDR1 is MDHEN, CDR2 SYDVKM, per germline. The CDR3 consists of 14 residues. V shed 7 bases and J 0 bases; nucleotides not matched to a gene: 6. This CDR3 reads CASILSSGSYEQYF. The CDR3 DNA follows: TGTGCCAGCATTCTCTCTAGCGGCTCCTACGAGCAGTACTTC.

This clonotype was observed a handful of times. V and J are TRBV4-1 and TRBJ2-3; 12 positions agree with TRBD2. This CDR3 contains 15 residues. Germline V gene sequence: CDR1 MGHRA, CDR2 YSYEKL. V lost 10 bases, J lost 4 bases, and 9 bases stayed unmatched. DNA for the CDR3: TGCGCCACGCCTGCTAGCGGGAGGGCCCCAGATACGCAGTATTTT. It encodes CATPASGRAPDTQYF.

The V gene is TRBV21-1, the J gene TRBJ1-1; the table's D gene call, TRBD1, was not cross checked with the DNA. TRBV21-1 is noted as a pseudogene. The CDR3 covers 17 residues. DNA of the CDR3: TGTGCCAGCAGCAGGGGCGAACGGGACAGGGTGTACACTGAAGCTTTCTTT. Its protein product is CASSRGERDRVYTEAFF.

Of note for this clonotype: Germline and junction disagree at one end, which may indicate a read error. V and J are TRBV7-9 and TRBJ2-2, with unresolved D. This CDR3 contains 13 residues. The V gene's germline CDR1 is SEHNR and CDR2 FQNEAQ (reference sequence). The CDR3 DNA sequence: TGTGACAGCAGCTCCCGGTTCGCCGGGGAGCTGTTTTTT. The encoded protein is CDSSSRFAGELFF.

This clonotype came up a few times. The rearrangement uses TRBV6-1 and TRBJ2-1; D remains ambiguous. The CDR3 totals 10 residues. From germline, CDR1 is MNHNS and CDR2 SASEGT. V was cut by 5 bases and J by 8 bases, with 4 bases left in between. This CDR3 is CASSNYEQFF. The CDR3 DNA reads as TGTGCCAGCAGTAACTATGAGCAGTTCTTC.

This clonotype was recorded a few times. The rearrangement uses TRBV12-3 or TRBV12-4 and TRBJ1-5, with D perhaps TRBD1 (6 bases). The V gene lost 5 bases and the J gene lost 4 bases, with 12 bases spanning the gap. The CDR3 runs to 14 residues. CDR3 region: CASSIDRTNQPQHF. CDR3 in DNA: TGTGCCAGCAGTATTGACAGGACAAATCAGCCCCAGCATTTT.

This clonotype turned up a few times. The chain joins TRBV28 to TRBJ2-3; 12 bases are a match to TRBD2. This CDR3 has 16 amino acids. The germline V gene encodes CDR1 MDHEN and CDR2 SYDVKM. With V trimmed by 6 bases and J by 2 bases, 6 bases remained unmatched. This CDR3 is CASSMGTSGSTDTQYF. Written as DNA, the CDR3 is TGTGCCAGCAGCATGGGGACTAGCGGGTCCACAGATACGCAGTATTTT. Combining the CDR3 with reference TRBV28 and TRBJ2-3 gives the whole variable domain DVKVTQSSRYLVKRTGEKVFLECVQDMDHENMFWYRQDPGLGLRLIYFSYDVKMKEKGDIPEGYSVSREKKERFSLILESASTNQTSMYLCASSMGTSGSTDTQYFGPGTRLTVL.

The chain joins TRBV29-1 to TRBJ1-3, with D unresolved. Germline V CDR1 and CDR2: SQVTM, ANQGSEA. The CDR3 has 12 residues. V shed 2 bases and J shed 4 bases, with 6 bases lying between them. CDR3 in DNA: TGCAGCGTTGAATTTTCCGGAAACACCATATATTTT. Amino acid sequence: CSVEFSGNTIYF.

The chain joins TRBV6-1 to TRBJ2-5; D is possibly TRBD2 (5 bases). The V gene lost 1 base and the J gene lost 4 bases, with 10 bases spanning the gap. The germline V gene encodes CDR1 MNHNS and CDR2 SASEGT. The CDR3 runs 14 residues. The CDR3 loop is CASSEVGGVETQYF. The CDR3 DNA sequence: TGTGCCAGCAGTGAAGTTGGAGGAGTAGAGACCCAGTACTTC.

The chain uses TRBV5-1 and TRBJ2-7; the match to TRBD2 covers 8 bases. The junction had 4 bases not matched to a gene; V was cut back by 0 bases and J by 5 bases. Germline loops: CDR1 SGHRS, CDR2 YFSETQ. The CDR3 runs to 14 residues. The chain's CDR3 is CASSLATGGHEQYF. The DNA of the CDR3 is TGCGCCAGCAGCTTGGCAACGGGAGGGCACGAGCAGTACTTC. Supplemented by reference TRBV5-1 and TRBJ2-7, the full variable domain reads KAGVTQTPRYLIKTRGQQVTLSCSPISGHRSVSWYQQTPGQGLQFLFEYFSETQRNKGNFPGRFSGRQFSNSRSEMNVSTLELGDSALYLCASSLATGGHEQYFGPGTRLTVT.

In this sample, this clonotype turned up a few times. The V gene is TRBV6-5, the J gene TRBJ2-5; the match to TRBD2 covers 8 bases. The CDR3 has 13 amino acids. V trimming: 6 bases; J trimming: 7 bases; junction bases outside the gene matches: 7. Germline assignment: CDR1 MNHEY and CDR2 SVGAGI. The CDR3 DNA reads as TGTGCCAGCAGGGATGGACTAGCTGGGACCCAGTACTTC. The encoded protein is CASRDGLAGTQYF.

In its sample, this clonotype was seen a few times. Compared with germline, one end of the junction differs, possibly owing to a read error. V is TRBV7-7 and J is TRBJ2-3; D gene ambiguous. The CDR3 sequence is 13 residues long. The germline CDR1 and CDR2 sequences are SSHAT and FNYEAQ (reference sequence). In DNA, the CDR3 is TGTGCTAGCAGCTTGTTAATCACAGATACGCAGTATTTT. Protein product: CASSLLITDTQYF.

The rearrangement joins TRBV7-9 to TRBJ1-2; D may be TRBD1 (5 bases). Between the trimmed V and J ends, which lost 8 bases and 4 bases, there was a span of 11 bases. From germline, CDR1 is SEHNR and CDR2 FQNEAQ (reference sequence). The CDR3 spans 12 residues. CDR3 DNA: TGTGCCAGCGGGTCAGGGTTCTATGGCTACACCTTC. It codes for CASGSGFYGYTF. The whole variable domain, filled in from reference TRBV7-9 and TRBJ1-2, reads DTGVSQNPRHKITKRGQNVTFRCDPISEHNRLYWYRQTLGQGPEFLTYFQNEAQLEKSRLLSDRFSAERPKGSFSTLEIQRTEQGDSAMYLCASGSGFYGYTFGSGTRLTVV.

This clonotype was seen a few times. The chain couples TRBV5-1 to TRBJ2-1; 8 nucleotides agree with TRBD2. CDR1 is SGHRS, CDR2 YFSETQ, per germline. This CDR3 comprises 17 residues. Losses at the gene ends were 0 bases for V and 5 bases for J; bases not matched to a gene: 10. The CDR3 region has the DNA TGCGCCAGCAGCTTGGAAGTTACTAGCGGTACGAACAATGAGCAGTTCTTC. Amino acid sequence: CASSLEVTSGTNNEQFF.

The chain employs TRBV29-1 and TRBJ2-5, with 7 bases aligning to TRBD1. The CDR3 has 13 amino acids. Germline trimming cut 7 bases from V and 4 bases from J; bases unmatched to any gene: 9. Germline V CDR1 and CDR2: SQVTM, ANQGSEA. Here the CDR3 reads CSGNRGVGETQYF. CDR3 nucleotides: TGCAGCGGAAACAGGGGAGTCGGAGAGACCCAGTACTTC.

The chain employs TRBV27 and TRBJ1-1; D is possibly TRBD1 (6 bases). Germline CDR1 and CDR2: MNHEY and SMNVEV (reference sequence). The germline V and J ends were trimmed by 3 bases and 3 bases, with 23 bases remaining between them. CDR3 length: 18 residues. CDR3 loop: CASSLPPTGPNRDTEAFF. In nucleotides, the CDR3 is TGTGCCAGCAGTTTGCCCCCCACAGGGCCGAATAGGGACACTGAAGCTTTCTTT.

This CDR3 is CAISESETGPYEQYF. The CDR3 DNA sequence: TGTGCCATCAGTGAGTCCGAGACGGGGCCCTACGAGCAGTACTTC. The chain carries TRBV10-3 and TRBJ2-7; TRBD1 or TRBD2 may be the D gene (5 bases each). This CDR3 has 15 amino acids. V was cut by 0 bases and J by 2 bases, with 11 bases left in between. Germline assignment: CDR1 ENHRY and CDR2 SYGVKD.